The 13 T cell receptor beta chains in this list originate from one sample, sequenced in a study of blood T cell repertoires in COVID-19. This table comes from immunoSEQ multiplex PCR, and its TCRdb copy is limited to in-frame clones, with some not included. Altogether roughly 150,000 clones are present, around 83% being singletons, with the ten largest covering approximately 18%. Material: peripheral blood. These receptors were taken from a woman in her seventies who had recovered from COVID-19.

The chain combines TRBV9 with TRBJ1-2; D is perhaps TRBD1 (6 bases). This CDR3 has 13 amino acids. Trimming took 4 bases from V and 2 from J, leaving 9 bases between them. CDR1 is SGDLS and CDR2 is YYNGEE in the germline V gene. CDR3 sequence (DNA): TGTGCCAGCAGCCACGGACAGAACTATGGCTACACCTTC. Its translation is CASSHGQNYGYTF.

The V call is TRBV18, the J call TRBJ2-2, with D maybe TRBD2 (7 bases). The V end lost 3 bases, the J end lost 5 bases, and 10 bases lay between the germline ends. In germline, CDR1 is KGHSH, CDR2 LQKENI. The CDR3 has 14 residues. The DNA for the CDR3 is TGTGCCAGCTCACCGCGGGGGCGGACCGGGGAGCTGTTTTTT. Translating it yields CASSPRGRTGELFF.

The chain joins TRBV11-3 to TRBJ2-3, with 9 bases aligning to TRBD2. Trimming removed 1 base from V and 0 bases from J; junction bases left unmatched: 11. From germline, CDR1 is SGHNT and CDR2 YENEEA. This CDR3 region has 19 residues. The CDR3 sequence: CASSLAFLRSGRSTDTQYF. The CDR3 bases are TGTGCCAGCAGCTTAGCGTTTCTCCGGAGCGGGAGGAGCACAGATACGCAGTATTTT.

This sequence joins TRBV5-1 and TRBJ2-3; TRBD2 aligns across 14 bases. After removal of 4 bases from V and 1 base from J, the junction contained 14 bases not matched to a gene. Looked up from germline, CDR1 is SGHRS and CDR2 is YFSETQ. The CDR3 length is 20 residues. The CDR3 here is CASSRGTGLAGAGGTDTQYF. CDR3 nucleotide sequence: TGCGCCAGCAGCCGAGGGACGGGACTAGCGGGAGCCGGGGGCACAGATACGCAGTATTTT. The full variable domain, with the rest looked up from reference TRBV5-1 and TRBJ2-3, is KAGVTQTPRYLIKTRGQQVTLSCSPISGHRSVSWYQQTPGQGLQFLFEYFSETQRNKGNFPGRFSGRQFSNSRSEMNVSTLELGDSALYLCASSRGTGLAGAGGTDTQYFGPGTRLTVL.

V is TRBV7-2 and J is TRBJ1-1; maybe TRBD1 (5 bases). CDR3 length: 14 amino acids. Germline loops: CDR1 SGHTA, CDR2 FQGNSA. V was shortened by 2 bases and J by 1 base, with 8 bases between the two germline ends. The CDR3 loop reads CASSLSGGNTEAFF. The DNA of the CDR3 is TGTGCCAGCAGCTTATCGGGGGGGAACACTGAAGCTTTCTTT.

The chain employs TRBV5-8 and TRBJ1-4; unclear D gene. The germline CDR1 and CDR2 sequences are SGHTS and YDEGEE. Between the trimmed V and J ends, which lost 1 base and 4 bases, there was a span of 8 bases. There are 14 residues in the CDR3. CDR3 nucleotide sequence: TGTGCCAGCAGCTTGTGGCGGGATAATGAAAAACTGTTTTTT. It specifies CASSLWRDNEKLFF.

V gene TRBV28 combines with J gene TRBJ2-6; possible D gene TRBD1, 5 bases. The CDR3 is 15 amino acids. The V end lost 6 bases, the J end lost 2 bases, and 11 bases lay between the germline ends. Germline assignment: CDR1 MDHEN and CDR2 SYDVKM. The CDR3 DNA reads TGTGCCAGCAGACTTCAGGGCGCTGGGGCCAACGTCCTGACTTTC. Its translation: CASRLQGAGANVLTF.

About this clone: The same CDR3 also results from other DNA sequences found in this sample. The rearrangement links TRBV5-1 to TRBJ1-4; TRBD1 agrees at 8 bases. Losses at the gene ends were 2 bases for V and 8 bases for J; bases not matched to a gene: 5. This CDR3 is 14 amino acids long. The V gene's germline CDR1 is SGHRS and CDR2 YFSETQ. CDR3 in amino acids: CASSLGQGGEKLFF. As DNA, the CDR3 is TGCGCCAGCAGCTTAGGACAGGGAGGCGAAAAACTGTTTTTT.

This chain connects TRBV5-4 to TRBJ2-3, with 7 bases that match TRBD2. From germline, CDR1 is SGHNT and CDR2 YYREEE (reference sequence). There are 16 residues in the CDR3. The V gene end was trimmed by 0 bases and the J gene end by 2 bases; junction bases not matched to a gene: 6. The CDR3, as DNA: TGTGCCAGCAGCTTGGTGGGTAGCGGGCCCACAGATACGCAGTATTTT. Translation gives CASSLVGSGPTDTQYF.

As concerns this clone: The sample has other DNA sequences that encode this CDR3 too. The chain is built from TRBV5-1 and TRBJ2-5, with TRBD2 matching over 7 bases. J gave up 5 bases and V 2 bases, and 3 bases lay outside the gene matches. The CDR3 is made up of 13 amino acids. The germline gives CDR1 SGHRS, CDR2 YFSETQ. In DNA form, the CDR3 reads TGCGCCAGCAGCTTTGGGGGAGGGGAGACCCAGTACTTC. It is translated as CASSFGGGETQYF.

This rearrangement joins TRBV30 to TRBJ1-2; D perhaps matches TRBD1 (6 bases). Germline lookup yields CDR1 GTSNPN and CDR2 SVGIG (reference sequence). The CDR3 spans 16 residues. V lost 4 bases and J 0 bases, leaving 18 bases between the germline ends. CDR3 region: CAWTTLGQPTNYGYTF. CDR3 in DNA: TGTGCCTGGACGACACTCGGACAGCCAACTAACTATGGCTACACCTTC.

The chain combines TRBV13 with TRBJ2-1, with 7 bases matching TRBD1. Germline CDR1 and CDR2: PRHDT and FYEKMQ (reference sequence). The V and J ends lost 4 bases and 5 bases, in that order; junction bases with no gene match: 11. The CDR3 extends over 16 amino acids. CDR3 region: CASSSPQGPWNNEQFF. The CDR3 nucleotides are TGTGCCAGCAGCTCACCACAGGGGCCTTGGAACAATGAGCAGTTCTTC.

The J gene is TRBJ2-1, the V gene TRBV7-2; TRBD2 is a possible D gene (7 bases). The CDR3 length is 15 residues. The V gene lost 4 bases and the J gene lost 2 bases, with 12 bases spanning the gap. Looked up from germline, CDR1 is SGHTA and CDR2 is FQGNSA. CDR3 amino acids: CASSWGGPAYNEQFF. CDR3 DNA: TGTGCCAGCAGCTGGGGGGGCCCGGCCTACAATGAGCAGTTCTTC. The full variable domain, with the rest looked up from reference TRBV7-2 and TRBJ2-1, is GAGVSQSPSNKVTEKGKDVELRCDPISGHTALYWYRQSLGQGLEFLIYFQGNSAPDKSGLPSDRFSAERTGGSVSTLTIQRTQQEDSAVYLCASSWGGPAYNEQFFGPGTRLTVL.